This note documents a single TCR beta chain sequence. Its antigen remains unknown. V gave up 5 bases and J gave up 7 bases, with 13 bases separating them. This CDR3 comprises 13 residues. Germline CDR1 and CDR2: SGHNT and YYREEE (reference sequence). This sample was taken from a study of cytomegalovirus exposure and HLA in healthy donors. Study-wide findings and caveats: Accounts indicate the classifier identified cytomegalovirus status with strong specificity and sensitivity. A few CMV-associated chains were confirmed in vitro to be specific for CMV antigens. Presence/absence analysis assumed near-uniform sequencing depth across donors.

These donors counted as nominally healthy when sampled, but unrecorded immune exposures were likely. 60 Vbeta and 13 Jbeta primers were used in PCR. The method was immunoSEQ multiplex PCR; TCRdb's version includes in-frame clones alone and lacks a portion of them. Of roughly 120,000 clones listed, approximately 15% are singletons. The source material was PBMCs. The clonotype comes from a woman under 30 in good health and CMV-seronegative. The chain joins TRBV5-4 to TRBJ2-1, with a tentative D call TRBD2 (6 bases). Written as DNA, the CDR3 is TGTGCCAGCAGTAGGCGGGATTGGAATGAGCAGTTCTTC. Amino acids: CASSRRDWNEQFF.